This entry describes one TCR beta chain. What it binds is unknown. This entry is derived from a study of cytomegalovirus exposure and HLA in healthy donors. Overall study findings and caveats: For most TCR sequences rarity was the rule, although some public TCRs occurred in many donors. Some TCR beta chains (more than 150 of them) were listed as cytomegalovirus-associated. In vitro data verified a few CMV-associated chains as specific for CMV antigens.

TCRdb keeps only in-frame clones here, not all; method: immunoSEQ multiplex PCR. The sample shows fewer than 80,000 clones, 96% of them seen only once. Sample: PBMCs. The TCR was taken from a young woman in good health and CMV-seropositive.

CDR3 sequence (DNA): TGTGCCAGCAGCTTAAAAGGGGGCGCGGTAGATACGCAGTATTTT. This codes for CASSLKGGAVDTQYF. The rearrangement joins TRBV7-3 to TRBJ2-3; 7 bases align to TRBD1. The CDR3 is 15 residues long. The trim removed 1 base at V and 5 bases at J, leaving 6 bases unmatched. Germline loops: CDR1 SGHTA, CDR2 FQGTGA.